The 28 T cell receptor beta chains in this list originate from one sample, sequenced in a study of Ad26.COV2.S vaccination and SARS-CoV-2 variants. Described treatment: approximately 18 received Ad26.COV2.S at low or high dose, single or two shots; five or six received placebo; per-sample allocation not given. The study sampled participants on day 63 after the first vaccine or placebo injection. The repertoire was sequenced with immunoSEQ multiplex PCR; TCRdb's copy has only in-frame clones and lacks some. The table shows fewer than 400,000 clones, with under 90% occurring only once. Sequencing was performed on peripheral blood, taken in a trial of Ad26.COV2.S vaccine versus placebo. The receptors derive from a person between 18 and 65 years old who received the Ad26.COV2.S COVID-19 vaccine or a placebo.

The V and J genes are TRBV7-2 and TRBJ2-2, with TRBD1 matching over 7 bases. Germline lookup yields CDR1 SGHTA and CDR2 FQGNSA. CDR3 length: 17 amino acids. Trimming took 5 bases from V and 4 from J; bases not matched to a gene: 13. The CDR3 DNA is TGTGCCAGCAGCGCCTACAGGGGATCCGACGGCACCGGGGAGCTGTTTTTT. Amino acid sequence: CASSAYRGSDGTGELFF.

V is TRBV28 and J is TRBJ2-1, with unresolved D. V lost 4 bases, J lost 5 bases, and 0 bases lay in between. CDR1 is MDHEN, CDR2 SYDVKM, per germline. The CDR3 sequence is 10 residues long. The CDR3: CASSYNEQFF. For the CDR3, the DNA is TGTGCCAGCAGTTACAATGAGCAGTTCTTC.

The rearrangement joins TRBV7-9 to TRBJ2-5; 7 nucleotides agree with TRBD2. Germline V gene lookup returns CDR1 SEHNR and CDR2 FQNEAQ (reference sequence). Trimming cost V 4 bases and J 0 bases; bases outside gene matches: 11. This CDR3 has 17 residues. CDR3 sequence: CASSSLSSGRNQETQYF. CDR3 nucleotides: TGTGCCAGCAGCTCCCTCTCTTCCGGGAGGAACCAAGAGACCCAGTACTTC.

The rearrangement joins TRBV7-6 to TRBJ2-2; D is unclear. The CDR3 runs 15 residues. The V and J ends lost 2 bases and 6 bases respectively, with 13 bases between them. CDR1 and CDR2 from the germline V gene are SGHVS and FNYEAQ. The CDR3 nucleotides read TGTGCCAGCAGCTTATCCGCGCAGCATCCCGGGGAGCTGTTTTTT. The encoded protein is CASSLSAQHPGELFF.

The chain employs TRBV14 and TRBJ2-3; D gene ambiguous. Germline V CDR1 and CDR2: SGHDN, FVKESK. Trimming removed 3 bases from V and 3 bases from J, with 4 bases in between. This CDR3 region has 12 residues. CDR3 amino acids: CASSHLTDTQYF. DNA of the CDR3: TGTGCCAGCAGCCATCTTACAGATACGCAGTATTTT.

The chain couples TRBV29-1 to TRBJ1-1, with D unresolved. The germline V and J ends were trimmed by 4 bases and 6 bases, with 15 bases remaining between them. The CDR3 sequence is 13 residues long. From germline, CDR1 is SQVTM and CDR2 ANQGSEA. This CDR3 reads CSVVLGMAAEAFF. The CDR3 DNA reads as TGCAGCGTTGTTTTGGGCATGGCAGCTGAAGCTTTCTTT.

V gene TRBV19 combines with J gene TRBJ2-3; tentative D call: TRBD2 (5 bases). From germline, CDR1 is LNHDA and CDR2 SQIVND (reference sequence). Trimming cost V 3 bases and J 4 bases, with 14 bases left between them. CDR3 length equals 15 residues. CDR3 nucleotide sequence: TGTGCCAGTAGTATTTACGGGAACCCGCCAGATACGCAGTATTTT. Translated: CASSIYGNPPDTQYF.

V and J are TRBV9 and TRBJ2-5; D remains unclear. Per the germline V gene, CDR1 is SGDLS and CDR2 is YYNGEE. Trimming removed 2 bases from V and 2 bases from J, with 7 bases in between. The CDR3 sequence is 13 residues long. DNA of the CDR3: TGTGCCAGCAGCGTCCAAGCACAAGAGACCCAGTACTTC. Its protein product is CASSVQAQETQYF.

The V and J genes are TRBV29-1 and TRBJ2-1, with 9 bases lining up with TRBD1. Losses at the gene ends were 0 bases for V and 4 bases for J; bases not matched to a gene: 10. The CDR3 is 17 amino acids. The germline V gene encodes CDR1 SQVTM and CDR2 ANQGSEA. CDR3 DNA sequence: TGCAGCGTTGAAGATCCGGGACAGGGAGTCCTGTACAATGAGCAGTTCTTC. This sequence encodes CSVEDPGQGVLYNEQFF.

This clone was found once. The V and J genes are TRBV18 and TRBJ1-3; D might be TRBD1 (5 bases). Trimming removed 1 base at V and 4 bases at J, with 20 bases between. Germline CDR1 reads KGHSH; CDR2 reads LQKENI. This CDR3 is 18 amino acids long. Here the CDR3 DNA reads TGTGCCAGCTCACCACGATCAAACGCGGGGGTCTCAGGAAACACCATATATTTT. Protein: CASSPRSNAGVSGNTIYF.

The gene calls are TRBV7-8 and TRBJ1-1; no clear D. CDR3 length: 14 amino acids. V lost 2 bases, J lost 3 bases, and 10 bases lay in between. The germline V gene has CDR1 SGHVS and CDR2 FQNEAQ. The CDR3 DNA sequence: TGTGCCAGCAGCTTACAAGGAGGATACACTGAAGCTTTCTTT. Amino acid sequence: CASSLQGGYTEAFF.

This chain links TRBV29-1 with TRBJ2-7; D gene ambiguous. CDR3 length equals 13 residues. The V gene lost 3 bases and the J gene lost 4 bases, with 13 bases spanning the gap. Germline V gives CDR1 SQVTM, CDR2 ANQGSEA. The CDR3 protein is CSVEVPGYYEQYF. The CDR3 nucleotides read TGCAGCGTTGAGGTTCCAGGTTATTACGAGCAGTACTTC.

The chain is built from TRBV6-2 or TRBV6-3 and TRBJ2-5, with D unclear. V was trimmed by 5 bases and J by 4 bases, leaving 5 bases between them. The CDR3 runs 11 residues. The germline V gene encodes CDR1 MNHEY and CDR2 SVGEGT. The CDR3 loop is CASSKIETQYF. In DNA form, the CDR3 reads TGTGCCAGCAGTAAAATAGAGACCCAGTACTTC.

The V call is TRBV6-2 or TRBV6-3, the J call TRBJ1-1; tentative D call: TRBD1 (5 bases). The CDR3 sequence is 15 residues long. V shed 2 bases and J shed 0 bases, with 10 bases lying between them. Germline lookup yields CDR1 MNHEY and CDR2 SVGEGT. The CDR3 spells CASSYRPGLNTEAFF. The CDR3 DNA reads TGTGCCAGCAGTTACCGACCAGGGTTGAACACTGAAGCTTTCTTT.

The V and J genes are TRBV9 and TRBJ1-4; D is possibly TRBD1 (5 bases). There are 14 residues in the CDR3. The V end lost 0 bases, the J end lost 12 bases, and 15 bases lay between the germline ends. The germline CDR1 and CDR2 sequences are SGDLS and YYNGEE. CDR3 sequence reads: CASSVVGTGGELFF. CDR3 bases: TGTGCCAGCAGCGTAGTGGGGACGGGAGGGGAACTGTTTTTT.

The genes are TRBV6-5 and TRBJ2-5; TRBD1 agrees at 8 bases. The CDR3 spans 14 residues. V dropped 9 bases and J dropped 4; count of bases not matched to a gene: 10. Germline lookup yields CDR1 MNHEY and CDR2 SVGAGI. In nucleotides, the CDR3 is TGTGCCAGTCGCGGATCAGGGGGCCTAGAGACCCAGTACTTC. Amino acid sequence: CASRGSGGLETQYF.

The chain is built from TRBV19 and TRBJ2-1; a possible D gene is TRBD2 (5 bases). The CDR3 has 15 residues. Germline V lookup: CDR1 LNHDA, CDR2 SQIVND (reference sequence). V lost 6 bases, J lost 9 bases, and 21 bases lay in between. The CDR3 loop reads CASSRTDSALGEQFF. The DNA for the CDR3 is TGTGCCAGTAGCCGTACGGACTCCGCTTTGGGTGAGCAGTTCTTC.

The chain employs TRBV11-2 and TRBJ2-5; D gene uncertain. Trimming cost V 1 base and J 6 bases, with 6 bases left between them. The CDR3 has 12 residues. The germline V gene has CDR1 SGHAT and CDR2 FQNNGV. The CDR3 nucleotides read TGTGCCAGCAGCTTAGGGGCCAAGACCCAGTACTTC. Translated: CASSLGAKTQYF.

The chain carries TRBV9 and TRBJ2-2, with 11 positions matching TRBD1. The CDR3 has 19 residues. V gave up 4 bases and J gave up 4 bases; unmatched junction bases: 15. The V gene's germline CDR1 is SGDLS and CDR2 YYNGEE. The CDR3 DNA follows: TGTGCCAGCAGCCAAAACTACCTAACCGGGACAGGGGGCACCGGGGAGCTGTTTTTT. Protein: CASSQNYLTGTGGTGELFF.

The chain couples TRBV4-1 to TRBJ1-2; 7 bases align to TRBD1. CDR1 MGHRA and CDR2 YSYEKL come from the germline V gene. The CDR3 has 14 amino acids. Losses at the gene ends were 2 bases for V and 3 bases for J; bases not matched to a gene: 3. The CDR3 nucleotides read TGCGCCAGCAGCCAAACGGGACAGTACTATGGCTACACCTTC. Protein: CASSQTGQYYGYTF.

This chain links TRBV18 with TRBJ2-7; unclear D gene. This CDR3 contains 18 residues. Germline CDR1 reads KGHSH; CDR2 reads LQKENI. V was pared by 2 bases and J by 2 bases, with 22 bases between. The CDR3 protein is CASSPGISSPDNTYEQYV. Here the CDR3 DNA reads TGTGCCAGCTCACCAGGAATTAGCTCCCCAGACAACACCTACGAGCAGTACGTC.

The chain employs TRBV7-9 and TRBJ1-3, with unresolved D. Per the germline V gene, CDR1 is SEHNR and CDR2 is FQNEAQ (reference sequence). Between the trimmed V and J ends, which lost 0 bases and 3 bases, there was a span of 12 bases. There are 16 residues in the CDR3. The CDR3 here is CASSLAITENGNTIYF. The CDR3 DNA is TGTGCCAGCAGCTTAGCCATCACAGAGAATGGAAACACCATATATTTT.

The J gene is TRBJ1-2, the V gene TRBV3-1 (or the pseudogene TRBV3-2); D perhaps matches TRBD1 (5 bases). Germline V gives CDR1 LGHDT, CDR2 YNNKEL (reference sequence). The V end lost 1 base, the J end lost 4 bases, and 13 bases lay between the germline ends. There are 15 residues in the CDR3. The CDR3 DNA reads as TGTGCCAGCAGCCAAGTTGGGGCCCCGCGCTATGGCTACACCTTC. Residues: CASSQVGAPRYGYTF.

The gene calls are TRBV6-6 and TRBJ2-3; 7 bases line up with TRBD1. V was clipped by 10 bases and J by 1 base; unmatched bases: 5. There are 13 residues in the CDR3. Germline V lookup: CDR1 MNHNY, CDR2 SVGAGI (reference sequence). In DNA, the CDR3 is TGTGCCACCCAGGGGGTGGGCACAGATACGCAGTATTTT. Its protein product is CATQGVGTDTQYF.

The count of this clone is one. The genes are TRBV9 and TRBJ2-5; no firm D call. The CDR3 extends over 14 amino acids. Germline lookup yields CDR1 SGDLS and CDR2 YYNGEE. Trimming stripped 0 bases from V and 5 bases from J, with 11 bases between. CDR3 nucleotides: TGTGCCAGCAGCGTAGAGGTCCGTAGTGAGACCCAGTACTTC. It specifies CASSVEVRSETQYF.

This chain uses TRBV7-2 with TRBJ2-7; D possibly corresponds to TRBD1 (6 bases). CDR3 size: 14 residues. V gave up 6 bases and J gave up 1 base, with 13 bases separating them. Germline-derived CDR1 and CDR2 are SGHTA and FQGNSA. DNA of the CDR3: TGTGCCAGCAGATCGTGGGGGACATCCTACGAGCAGTACTTC. Translation gives CASRSWGTSYEQYF.

The chain links TRBV19 to TRBJ2-1; 7 nucleotides agree with TRBD1. The J segment lost 1 base and the V segment lost 2 bases, leaving 5 bases of the junction unmatched. The CDR3 has 16 residues. CDR1 LNHDA and CDR2 SQIVND come from the germline V gene (reference sequence). The CDR3 DNA is TGTGCCAGTAGTATAAGGGGCAGGGGGTCCTACAATGAGCAGTTCTTC. It is translated as CASSIRGRGSYNEQFF.

This clone has only a few counts. CDR3 in amino acids: CAISDLGGQEVAFF. The CDR3 DNA sequence: TGTGCCATCAGTGATCTTGGGGGCCAGGAGGTGGCTTTCTTT. The chain recombines TRBV10-3 with TRBJ1-1, with D maybe TRBD1 (6 bases). The CDR3 has 14 residues. Germline CDR1 and CDR2: ENHRY and SYGVKD. V shed 3 bases and J shed 11 bases, with 19 bases lying between them.